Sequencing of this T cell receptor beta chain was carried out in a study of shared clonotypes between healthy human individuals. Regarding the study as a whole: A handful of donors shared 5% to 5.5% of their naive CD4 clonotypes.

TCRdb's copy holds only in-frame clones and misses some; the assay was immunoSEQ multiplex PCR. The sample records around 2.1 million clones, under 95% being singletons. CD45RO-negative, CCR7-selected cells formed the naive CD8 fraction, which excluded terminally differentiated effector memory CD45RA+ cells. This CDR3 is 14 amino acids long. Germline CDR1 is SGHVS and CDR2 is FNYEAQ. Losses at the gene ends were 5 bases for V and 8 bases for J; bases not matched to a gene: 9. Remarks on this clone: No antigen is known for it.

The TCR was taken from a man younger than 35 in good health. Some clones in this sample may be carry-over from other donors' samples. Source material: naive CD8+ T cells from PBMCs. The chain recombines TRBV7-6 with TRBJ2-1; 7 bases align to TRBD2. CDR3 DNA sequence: TGTGCCAGCAGCCACGGGGCGGGAGTCTATGAGCAGTTCTTC. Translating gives CASSHGAGVYEQFF.